These 16 T cell receptor beta chains share one sample of origin, sequenced in a study of cytomegalovirus exposure and HLA in healthy donors. PCR amplification relied on 60 Vbeta primers (plus 13 Jbeta primers). The protocol was immunoSEQ multiplex PCR, while the TCRdb copy is restricted to in-frame clones and leaves out a portion. The sample lists 85,000 to 100,000 clones; more than 60% were seen once. Sequenced material: PBMCs. These receptors all come from a human donor in good health.

V gene TRBV11-3 combines with J gene TRBJ2-7, with D possibly being TRBD2 (5 bases). This CDR3 region has 13 residues. V lost 0 bases, J lost 7 bases, and 10 bases lay in between. Germline V gene lookup returns CDR1 SGHNT and CDR2 YENEEA. Here the CDR3 DNA reads TGTGCCAGCAGCTTAGATATGCAGCGGGAGCAGTACTTC. It yields the protein CASSLDMQREQYF. The full variable domain, rest sourced from reference TRBV11-3 and TRBJ2-7, is EAGVVQSPRYKIIEKKQPVAFWCNPISGHNTLYWYLQNLGQGPELLIRYENEEAVDDSQLPKDRFSAERLKGVDSTLKIQPAELGDSAVYLCASSLDMQREQYFGPGTRLTVT.

A remark on this clone: Other DNA sequences in this specimen translate into the identical CDR3. This chain links TRBV7-9 with TRBJ1-2, with 7 nucleotides matching TRBD1. The V segment lost 3 bases and the J segment 2 bases; nucleotides outside the gene matches: 0. This CDR3 contains 13 residues. In germline, CDR1 is SEHNR, CDR2 FQNEAQ (reference sequence). The CDR3 spells CASSLGQNYGYTF. DNA for the CDR3: TGTGCCAGCAGCTTGGGACAGAACTATGGCTACACCTTC. Combining the CDR3 with reference TRBV7-9 and TRBJ1-2 gives the whole variable domain DTGVSQNPRHKITKRGQNVTFRCDPISEHNRLYWYRQTLGQGPEFLTYFQNEAQLEKSRLLSDRFSAERPKGSFSTLEIQRTEQGDSAMYLCASSLGQNYGYTFGSGTRLTVV.

V usage is TRBV5-4 and J usage is TRBJ2-3; a possible D gene is TRBD1 (5 bases). The CDR3 has 14 residues. Germline V gene sequence: CDR1 SGHNT, CDR2 YYREEE (reference sequence). V was clipped by 3 bases and J by 2 bases, with 10 bases between them. The CDR3 sequence is CASSWTRATDTQYF. The CDR3 nucleotides are TGTGCCAGCAGCTGGACCAGGGCCACAGATACGCAGTATTTT.

V usage is TRBV30 and J usage is TRBJ1-4; weak D call: TRBD1 (6 bases). The CDR3 contains 14 residues. V lost 6 bases and J 8 bases, leaving 19 bases between the germline ends. The germline gives CDR1 GTSNPN, CDR2 SVGIG (reference sequence). The CDR3 region is CACSLPGQKEKLFF. CDR3 nucleotide sequence: TGTGCCTGCTCACTTCCGGGACAAAAGGAAAAACTGTTTTTT.

The chain recombines TRBV10-2 with TRBJ2-1; TRBD2 matches 13 bases. Germline CDR1 is WSHSY and CDR2 is SAAADI. Trimming removed 6 bases from V and 0 bases from J; junction bases left unmatched: 2. The CDR3 length is 16 residues. CDR3 nucleotides: TGCGCCAGCAGCAGGACTAGCGGGGGCTCCTACAATGAGCAGTTCTTC. Protein product: CASSRTSGGSYNEQFF.

The rearrangement joins TRBV9 to TRBJ2-7; 12 bases fit TRBD2. The CDR3 spans 14 residues. CDR1 is SGDLS and CDR2 is YYNGEE in the germline V gene. V shed 3 bases, J shed 6 bases, and the junction held 4 bases outside the gene matches. CDR3: CASSATSGSREQYF. CDR3 DNA: TGTGCCAGCAGCGCGACTAGCGGGAGCCGCGAGCAGTACTTC.

V and J are TRBV15 and TRBJ1-5, with D perhaps TRBD1 (6 bases). Trimming stripped 0 bases from V and 6 bases from J, with 27 bases between. Germline V gene sequence: CDR1 LNHNV, CDR2 YYDKDF (reference sequence). CDR3 length: 20 amino acids. The CDR3 region is CATSRDLLGLRAGAVQPQHF. The DNA of the CDR3 is TGTGCCACCAGCAGAGATTTGTTGGGTCTAAGGGCAGGGGCCGTTCAGCCCCAGCATTTT. The full variable domain, its missing parts supplied by reference TRBV15 and TRBJ1-5, is DAMVIQNPRYQVTQFGKPVTLSCSQTLNHNVMYWYQQKSSQAPKLLFHYYDKDFNNEADTPDNFQSRRPNTSFCFLDIRSPGLGDTAMYLCATSRDLLGLRAGAVQPQHFGDGTRLSIL.

This clone appeared a few times. The junction departs from the called germline gene at one end, perhaps through a read error. V is TRBV19 and J is TRBJ2-3; the match to TRBD1 covers 7 bases. CDR1 and CDR2 from the germline V gene are LNHDA and SQIVND (reference sequence). The CDR3 loop spans 13 amino acids. CDR3 in DNA: TGTGCCAGTAGTTCCGAGAGGACAGGTACGCAGTATTTT. Encoded protein: CASSSERTGTQYF.

For the CDR3, the DNA is TGTGCCAGCAGCCCCATGACGGGCTACGAGCAGTACTTC. Residues: CASSPMTGYEQYF. The V call is TRBV7-9, the J call TRBJ2-7; no reliable D call. Germline V gene data show CDR1 as SEHNR and CDR2 as FQNEAQ (reference sequence). Trimming pared 5 bases from V and 3 bases from J, leaving 11 bases between. This CDR3 is built from 13 residues.

This clone has a handful of counts. CDR3 residues: CASSTQGTGAYGLPQIVNYGYTF. In DNA, the CDR3 is TGTGCCAGTAGTACCCAAGGGACAGGGGCGTATGGGTTGCCCCAAATCGTCAACTATGGCTACACCTTC. This chain connects TRBV19 to TRBJ1-2; 10 nucleotides match TRBD1. The germline V gene encodes CDR1 LNHDA and CDR2 SQIVND (reference sequence). The CDR3 totals 23 residues. Unmatched junction bases numbered 28, after V lost 4 bases and J lost 2 bases.

This sequence joins TRBV9 and TRBJ1-1; no firm D call. The V end was cut by 0 bases, the J end by 1 base, with 10 bases between. Germline CDR1 and CDR2: SGDLS and YYNGEE. This CDR3 spans 15 amino acids. The CDR3 protein is CASSVDGRGNTEAFF. For the CDR3, the DNA is TGTGCCAGCAGCGTAGATGGGAGAGGGAACACTGAAGCTTTCTTT.

The V gene is TRBV18, the J gene TRBJ1-6, with D unresolved. Germline V gene sequence: CDR1 KGHSH, CDR2 LQKENI. The CDR3 sequence is 15 residues long. The V and J ends lost 0 bases and 10 bases respectively, with 13 bases between them. The CDR3 protein is CASSPPMGEGSPLHF. Here the CDR3 DNA reads TGTGCCAGCTCACCACCGATGGGAGAAGGGTCACCCCTCCACTTT.

The CDR3 spells CASSLSGQGFYGYTF. The DNA of the CDR3 is TGTGCCAGCAGTCTTTCGGGACAGGGTTTCTATGGCTACACCTTC. The rearrangement links TRBV27 to TRBJ1-2; the match to TRBD1 covers 9 bases. The CDR3 length is 15 residues. Per the germline V gene, CDR1 is MNHEY and CDR2 is SMNVEV (reference sequence). Trimming cost V 5 bases and J 4 bases; bases outside gene matches: 8.

The chain has TRBV5-1 and TRBJ2-1; TRBD2 agrees at 8 bases. CDR3 length: 15 residues. Germline CDR1 is SGHRS and CDR2 is YFSETQ. The J segment lost 8 bases and the V segment lost 4 bases, leaving 11 bases of the junction unmatched. Here the CDR3 DNA reads TGCGCCAGCAGCGTGACTTTGGGACTAGTGCATGAGCAGTTCTTC. Its protein product is CASSVTLGLVHEQFF.

This rearrangement joins TRBV9 to TRBJ2-1; perhaps TRBD1 as D (6 bases). Looked up from germline, CDR1 is SGDLS and CDR2 is YYNGEE. V lost 0 bases and J lost 5, with 18 bases in between. The CDR3 has 17 amino acids. The CDR3: CASSVALLQGIDNEQFF. CDR3 nucleotide sequence: TGTGCCAGCAGCGTAGCTCTGTTGCAGGGGATTGACAATGAGCAGTTCTTC.

This chain links TRBV27 with TRBJ2-4; the match to TRBD1 covers 10 bases. The trim removed 5 bases at V and 1 base at J, leaving 2 bases unmatched. The germline V gene has CDR1 MNHEY and CDR2 SMNVEV (reference sequence). The CDR3 totals 15 residues. CDR3 amino acids: CASSGQGVAKNIQYF. CDR3 nucleotides: TGTGCCAGCAGTGGACAGGGGGTGGCCAAAAACATTCAGTACTTC.